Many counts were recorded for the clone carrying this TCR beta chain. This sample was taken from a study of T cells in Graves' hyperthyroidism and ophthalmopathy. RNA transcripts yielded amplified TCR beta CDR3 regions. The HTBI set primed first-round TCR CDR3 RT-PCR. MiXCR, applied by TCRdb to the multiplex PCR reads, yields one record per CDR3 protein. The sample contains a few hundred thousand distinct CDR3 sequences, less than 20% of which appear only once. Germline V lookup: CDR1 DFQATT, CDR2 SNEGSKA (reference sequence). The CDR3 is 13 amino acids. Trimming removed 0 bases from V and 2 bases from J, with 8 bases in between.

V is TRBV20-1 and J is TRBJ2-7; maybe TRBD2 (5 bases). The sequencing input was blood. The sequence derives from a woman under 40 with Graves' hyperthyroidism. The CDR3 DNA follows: TGCAGTGCTAGAGATACGGGGACCTACGAGCAGTACTTC. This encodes CSARDTGTYEQYF.